This is a list of T cell receptor beta chains from one sample in a study of identical twins. TCRdb ran MiXCR on the 5' RACE reads and lists one entry per CDR3 protein. Of 1.5 million to 2 million distinct CDR3 sequences listed, less than 40% are singletons. The specimen sequenced was cord blood. The receptor source for this set is a newborn girl in good health. The conserved cysteine and the conserved F or W are not part of the CDR3 here.

CDR3aa: AISESGGPQETQY; v_gene: TRBV10-3; j_gene: TRBJ2-5
CDR3aa: ASSGTGTAFYEQY; v_gene: TRBV7-9; j_gene: TRBJ2-7
CDR3aa: SASPAGSYNSPLH; v_gene: TRBV20-1; j_gene: TRBJ1-6
CDR3aa: ASSQISGAYNEQF; v_gene: TRBV3-1; j_gene: TRBJ2-1
CDR3aa: SASPGQSPTDTQY; v_gene: TRBV20-1; j_gene: TRBJ2-3
CDR3aa: SAAKTGRVYNSPLH; v_gene: TRBV20-1; j_gene: TRBJ1-6
CDR3aa: ASSVRPNTEAF; v_gene: TRBV25-1; j_gene: TRBJ1-1
CDR3aa: ASSPTGVRINQPQH; v_gene: TRBV6-1; j_gene: TRBJ1-5
CDR3aa: SASSSGTQY; v_gene: TRBV20-1; j_gene: TRBJ2-3
CDR3aa: ASSLYPAAERGYT; v_gene: TRBV12-3/TRBV12-4; j_gene: TRBJ1-2
CDR3aa: ASSGLGGGNTEAF; v_gene: TRBV2; j_gene: TRBJ1-1
CDR3aa: AISRPGQGKETQY; v_gene: TRBV10-3; j_gene: TRBJ2-5
CDR3aa: ASSFWDSGADVLT; v_gene: TRBV7-9; j_gene: TRBJ2-6
CDR3aa: ATSSHQGAVVHEQF; v_gene: TRBV15; j_gene: TRBJ2-1
CDR3aa: ATSDPDSQTYNEQF; v_gene: TRBV24-1; j_gene: TRBJ2-1
CDR3aa: ASRGTATNEKLF; v_gene: TRBV2; j_gene: TRBJ1-4
CDR3aa: ASSLVGHGTDTQY; v_gene: TRBV7-2; j_gene: TRBJ2-3
CDR3aa: ASSLGGQGARGSNQPQH; v_gene: TRBV27; j_gene: TRBJ1-5
CDR3aa: ASSLFHGVETQF; v_gene: TRBV27; j_gene: TRBJ2-1
CDR3aa: ASSFRGLGTEAF; v_gene: TRBV12-3/TRBV12-4; j_gene: TRBJ1-1
CDR3aa: ASSMDGNYGYT; v_gene: TRBV2; j_gene: TRBJ1-2
CDR3aa: SARGGPKGAYNSPLH; v_gene: TRBV20-1; j_gene: TRBJ1-6
CDR3aa: SASRQAHYGYT; v_gene: TRBV20-1; j_gene: TRBJ1-2
CDR3aa: AISGEREGYNEQF; v_gene: TRBV10-3; j_gene: TRBJ2-1
CDR3aa: SAPTGLNEKLF; v_gene: TRBV20-1; j_gene: TRBJ1-4
CDR3aa: ASTSWGDTANTGELF; v_gene: TRBV28; j_gene: TRBJ2-2
CDR3aa: ASSRLGLREKLF; v_gene: TRBV2; j_gene: TRBJ1-4
CDR3aa: ASSLNIAGMSWSEQF; v_gene: TRBV5-6; j_gene: TRBJ2-1
CDR3aa: AISRDRGHEQY; v_gene: TRBV10-3; j_gene: -
CDR3aa: ASSQDRAANYGYT; v_gene: TRBV4-2; j_gene: TRBJ1-2
CDR3aa: SAPMLPTGTQY; v_gene: TRBV20-1; j_gene: TRBJ2-3
CDR3aa: ASSDRGQGNGYT; v_gene: TRBV6-1; j_gene: TRBJ1-2
CDR3aa: ASSPGLAGVKTQF; v_gene: TRBV12-3/TRBV12-4; j_gene: -
CDR3aa: ASSRSGGARNEQF; v_gene: TRBV3-1; j_gene: TRBJ2-1
CDR3aa: ASSRGDPYSEQY; v_gene: TRBV19; j_gene: TRBJ2-5
CDR3aa: ASTPGSPNYGYT; v_gene: TRBV12-3/TRBV12-4; j_gene: TRBJ1-2
CDR3aa: ASSQLPRVVPYEQY; v_gene: TRBV4-1; j_gene: TRBJ2-7
CDR3aa: SARVPLAPDTQY; v_gene: TRBV20-1; j_gene: TRBJ2-3
CDR3aa: ASSARDRGREAFFEQY; v_gene: TRBV6-1; j_gene: TRBJ2-7
CDR3aa: ASSEATSGGGWDTQY; v_gene: TRBV2; j_gene: TRBJ2-3
CDR3aa: ASSSWNRLMGEKLF; v_gene: TRBV4-1; j_gene: TRBJ1-4
CDR3aa: SVARTGVEEAQY; v_gene: TRBV29-1; j_gene: TRBJ2-5
CDR3aa: ASSSPTGVNTEAF; v_gene: TRBV7-8; j_gene: TRBJ1-1
CDR3aa: ASSLADYNRGTDTQY; v_gene: TRBV7-9; j_gene: TRBJ2-3
CDR3aa: ASSLDSGRAYNEQF; v_gene: TRBV5-1; j_gene: TRBJ2-1
CDR3aa: ASSPLQVSGELF; v_gene: TRBV5-1; j_gene: TRBJ2-2
CDR3aa: ATSSGQGVYNEQF; v_gene: TRBV15; j_gene: TRBJ2-1
CDR3aa: ASSKALWEQY; v_gene: TRBV7-9; j_gene: TRBJ2-5
CDR3aa: SARLTSGSGGQF; v_gene: TRBV29-1; j_gene: TRBJ2-1
CDR3aa: ASGVGLAYEQY; v_gene: TRBV6-2/TRBV6-3; j_gene: TRBJ2-7
CDR3aa: ASSEDKETQY; v_gene: TRBV25-1; j_gene: TRBJ2-5
CDR3aa: ATRRGNVGELF; v_gene: TRBV10-1; j_gene: TRBJ2-2
CDR3aa: ASSRGRGFGNTEAF; v_gene: TRBV5-1; j_gene: TRBJ1-1
CDR3aa: ASSAQGDLTDTQY; v_gene: TRBV6-4; j_gene: TRBJ2-3